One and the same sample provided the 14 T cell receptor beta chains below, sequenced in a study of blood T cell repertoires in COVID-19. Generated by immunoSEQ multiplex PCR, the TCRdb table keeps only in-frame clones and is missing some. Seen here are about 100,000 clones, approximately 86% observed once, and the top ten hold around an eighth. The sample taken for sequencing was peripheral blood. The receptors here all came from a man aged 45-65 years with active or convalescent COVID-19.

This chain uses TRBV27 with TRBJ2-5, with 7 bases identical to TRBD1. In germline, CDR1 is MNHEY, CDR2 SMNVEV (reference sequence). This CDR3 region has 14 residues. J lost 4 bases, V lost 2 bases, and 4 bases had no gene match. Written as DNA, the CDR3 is TGTGCCAGCAGTTTAACGAGACAGGGAGAGACCCAGTACTTC. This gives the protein CASSLTRQGETQYF.

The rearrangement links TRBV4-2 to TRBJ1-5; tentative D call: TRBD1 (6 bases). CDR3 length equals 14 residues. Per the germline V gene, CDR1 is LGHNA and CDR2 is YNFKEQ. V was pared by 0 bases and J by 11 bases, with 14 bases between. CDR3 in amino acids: CASSQDVKGDAQHF. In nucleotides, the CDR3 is TGTGCCAGCAGCCAAGATGTCAAGGGGGATGCCCAGCATTTT.

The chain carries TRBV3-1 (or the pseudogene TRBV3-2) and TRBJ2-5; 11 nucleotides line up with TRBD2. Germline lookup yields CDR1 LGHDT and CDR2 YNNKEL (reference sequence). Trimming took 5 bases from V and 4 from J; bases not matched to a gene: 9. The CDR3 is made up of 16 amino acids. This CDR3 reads CASSGTSGNQGETQYF. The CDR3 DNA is TGTGCCAGCAGCGGGACTAGCGGAAACCAGGGAGAGACCCAGTACTTC.

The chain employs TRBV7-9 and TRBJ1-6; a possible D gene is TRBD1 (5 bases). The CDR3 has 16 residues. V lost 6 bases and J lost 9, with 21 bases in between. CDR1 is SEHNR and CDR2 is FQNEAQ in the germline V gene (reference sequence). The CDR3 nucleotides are TGTGCCAGCAGTCCCTTCGGGGGAGAAGGTCGTTCACCCCTCCACTTT. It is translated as CASSPFGGEGRSPLHF.

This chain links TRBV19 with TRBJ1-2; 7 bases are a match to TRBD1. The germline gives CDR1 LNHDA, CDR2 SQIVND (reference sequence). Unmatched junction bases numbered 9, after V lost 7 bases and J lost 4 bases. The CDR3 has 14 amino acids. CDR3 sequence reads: CASTHKGQIYGYTF. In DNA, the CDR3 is TGTGCCAGTACCCACAAGGGACAGATCTATGGCTACACCTTC.

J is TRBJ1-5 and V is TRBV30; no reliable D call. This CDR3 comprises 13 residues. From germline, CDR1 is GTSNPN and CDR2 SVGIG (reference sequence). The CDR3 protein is CAYSRHTNQPQHF. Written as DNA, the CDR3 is TGTGCTTATTCACGACACACTAATCAGCCCCAGCATTTT.

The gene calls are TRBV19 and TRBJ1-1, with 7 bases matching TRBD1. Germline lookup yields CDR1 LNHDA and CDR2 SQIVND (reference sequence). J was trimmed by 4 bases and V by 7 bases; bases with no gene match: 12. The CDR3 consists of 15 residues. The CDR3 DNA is TGTGCCAGTATTGCCGGGGACAGCGGGTCCACTGAAGCTTTCTTT. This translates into CASIAGDSGSTEAFF.

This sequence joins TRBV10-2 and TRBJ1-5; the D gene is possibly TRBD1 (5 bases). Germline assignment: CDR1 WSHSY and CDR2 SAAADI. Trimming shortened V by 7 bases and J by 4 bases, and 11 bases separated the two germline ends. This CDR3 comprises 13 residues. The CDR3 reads CASTGAENQPQHF. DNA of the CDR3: TGCGCCAGCACTGGGGCCGAAAATCAGCCCCAGCATTTT.

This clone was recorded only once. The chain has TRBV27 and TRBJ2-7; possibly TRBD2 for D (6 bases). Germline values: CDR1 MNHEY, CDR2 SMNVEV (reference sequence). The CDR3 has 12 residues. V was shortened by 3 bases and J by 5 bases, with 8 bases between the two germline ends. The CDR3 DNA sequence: TGTGCCAGCAGTTTGCGGGGACACGAGCAGTACTTC. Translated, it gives CASSLRGHEQYF.

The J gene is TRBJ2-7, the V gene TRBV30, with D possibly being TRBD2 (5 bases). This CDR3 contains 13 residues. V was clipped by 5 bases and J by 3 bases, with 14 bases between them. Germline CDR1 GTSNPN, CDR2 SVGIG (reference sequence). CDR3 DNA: TGTGCCTGGTCACCCATACTAGGCTACGAGCAGTACTTC. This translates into CAWSPILGYEQYF. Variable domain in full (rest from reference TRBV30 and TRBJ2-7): SQTIHQWPATLVQPVGSPLSLECTVEGTSNPNLYWYRQAAGRGLQLLFYSVGIGQISSEVPQNLSASRPQDRQFILSSKKLLLSDSGFYLCAWSPILGYEQYFGPGTRLTVT.

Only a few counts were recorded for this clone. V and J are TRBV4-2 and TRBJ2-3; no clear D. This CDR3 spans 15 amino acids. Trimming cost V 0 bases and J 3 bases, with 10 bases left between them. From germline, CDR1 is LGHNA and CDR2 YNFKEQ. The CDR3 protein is CASSQETAQTDTQYF. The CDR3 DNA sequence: TGTGCCAGCAGCCAAGAAACAGCCCAAACAGATACGCAGTATTTT.

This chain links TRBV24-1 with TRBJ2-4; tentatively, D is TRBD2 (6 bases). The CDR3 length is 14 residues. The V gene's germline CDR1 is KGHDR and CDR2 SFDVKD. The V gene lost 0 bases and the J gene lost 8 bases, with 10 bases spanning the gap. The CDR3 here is CATSDLHSGDIQYF. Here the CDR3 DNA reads TGTGCCACCAGTGATTTGCACTCGGGGGACATTCAGTACTTC.

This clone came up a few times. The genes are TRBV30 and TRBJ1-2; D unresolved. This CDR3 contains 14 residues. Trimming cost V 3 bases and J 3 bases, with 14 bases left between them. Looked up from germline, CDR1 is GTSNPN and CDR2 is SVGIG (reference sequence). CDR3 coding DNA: TGTGCCTGGAGGAGGGTAGGGATCCACTATGGCTACACCTTC. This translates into CAWRRVGIHYGYTF.

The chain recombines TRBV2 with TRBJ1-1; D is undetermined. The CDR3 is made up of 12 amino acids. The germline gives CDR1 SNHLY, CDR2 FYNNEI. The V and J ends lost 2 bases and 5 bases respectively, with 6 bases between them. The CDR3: CASSEITTEAFF. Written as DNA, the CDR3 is TGTGCCAGCAGTGAAATAACAACTGAAGCTTTCTTT.